This paragraph covers one TCR beta chain sequence. Clones were read by immunoSEQ multiplex PCR, and TCRdb kept only the in-frame ones, dropping some. This sample yields roughly 43,000 clones, of which around nine tenths are seen a single time; 4.9% belongs to the top ten. Trimming cost V 3 bases and J 5 bases, with 14 bases left between them. CDR1 is SGDLS, CDR2 YYNGEE, per germline. The CDR3 covers 14 residues. The data were taken from a study of OX40 agonist ivuxolimab in advanced cancers. The chain couples TRBV9 to TRBJ2-5; possible D gene TRBD1, 6 bases. Sequencing used CD4+ or CD8+ T cells sorted from blood, obtained in a trial of the OX40 agonist ivuxolimab. The receptor comes from an adult with an advanced solid tumor such as melanoma, head and neck, liver or kidney cancer. The CDR3 nucleotides read TGTGCCAGCAGCGCACAGGGATCTATCGAGACCCAGTACTTC. Translation gives CASSAQGSIETQYF.